These 28 T cell receptor beta chains were all obtained from the same sample, sequenced in a study of T cell changes during pregnancy in multiple sclerosis. The data were produced by immunoSEQ multiplex PCR, yet TCRdb's version contains in-frame clones alone and is incomplete. The repertoire consists of over 35,000 clones, with approximately 94% occurring once and the leading ten covering roughly 8.3%. The sample consisted of CD8+ T cells from peripheral blood mononuclear cells, taken in the third trimester of pregnancy. The source of these receptors is a female donor with multiple sclerosis, enrolled in a pregnancy study.

The gene calls are TRBV6-7 and TRBJ2-5; 7 positions agree with TRBD2. TRBV6-7 is noted as an ORF with a role that remains uncertain. This CDR3 contains 17 residues. V lost 7 bases, J lost 2 bases, and 16 bases stayed unmatched. CDR3 region: CASMRREFDGSQETQYF. DNA of the CDR3: TGTGCCAGCATGAGGCGGGAGTTTGATGGGAGTCAAGAGACCCAGTACTTC.

The V call is TRBV30, the J call TRBJ2-1; 8 bases are a match to TRBD2. V trimming: 0 bases; J trimming: 5 bases; junction bases outside the gene matches: 6. This CDR3 has 15 amino acids. Germline values: CDR1 GTSNPN, CDR2 SVGIG (reference sequence). The CDR3, as DNA: TGTGCCTGGAGTGTCTGGGCGGGAGGAGACAATGAGCAGTTCTTC. This translates into CAWSVWAGGDNEQFF.

V usage is TRBV18 and J usage is TRBJ2-1; 10 positions match TRBD2. The J segment lost 4 bases and the V segment lost 5 bases, leaving 2 bases of the junction unmatched. Germline assignment: CDR1 KGHSH and CDR2 LQKENI. The CDR3 length is 14 residues. CDR3 sequence (DNA): TGTGCCAGCTCATTTAGCGGGAGGTACAATGAGCAGTTCTTC. It is translated as CASSFSGRYNEQFF.

This clone was recorded once. One end of the junction varies from germline; a read error may be responsible. The rearrangement links TRBV6-1 to TRBJ2-7, with 8 positions matching TRBD2. Germline V CDR1 and CDR2: MNHNS, SASEGT. There are 14 residues in the CDR3. CDR3 bases: TGTGCCAGCAGCGAAGCGGGAGAGCGCTACGAGCAGTACTTC. It translates to CASSEAGERYEQYF.

This clone appeared once. The chain is built from TRBV28 and TRBJ1-5, with TRBD1 matching over 7 bases. The V gene's germline CDR1 is MDHEN and CDR2 SYDVKM. This CDR3 is built from 15 residues. V lost 6 bases, J lost 0 bases, and 5 bases stayed unmatched. CDR3 loop: CASRTGDASNQPQHF. CDR3 in DNA: TGTGCCAGCAGAACAGGGGATGCTAGCAATCAGCCCCAGCATTTT.

This chain joins TRBV9 and TRBJ1-1, with 11 bases matching TRBD1. The V segment lost 3 bases and the J segment 7 bases; nucleotides outside the gene matches: 2. CDR3 length: 13 residues. Germline CDR1 reads SGDLS; CDR2 reads YYNGEE. Here the CDR3 DNA reads TGTGCCAGCAGCGCGGGACAGGGGGTTGAAGCTTTCTTT. It codes for CASSAGQGVEAFF. The entire variable domain, with the rest obtained from reference TRBV9 and TRBJ1-1, is as follows: DSGVTQTPKHLITATGQRVTLRCSPRSGDLSVYWYQQSLDQGLQFLIQYYNGEERAKGNILERFSAQQFPDLHSELNLSSLELGDSALYFCASSAGQGVEAFFGQGTRLTVV.

The gene calls are TRBV23-1 and TRBJ1-1; weak D call: TRBD1 (6 bases). TRBV23-1 is labeled an ORF, and its function is uncertain. The CDR3 spans 22 residues. The V gene lost 10 bases and the J gene lost 1 base, with 40 bases spanning the gap. In DNA form, the CDR3 reads TGCGCCACCCCGTGTCCCCATCACGGGACACAACCCCATTTTATTTGGAACACTGAAGCTTTCTTT. Translation: CATPCPHHGTQPHFIWNTEAFF.

The J gene is TRBJ2-7, the V gene TRBV4-2, with D perhaps TRBD1 (6 bases). Between the trimmed V and J ends, which lost 4 bases and 0 bases, there was a span of 16 bases. The CDR3 covers 16 residues. Germline V gene data show CDR1 as LGHNA and CDR2 as YNFKEQ. The CDR3 nucleotides are TGTGCCAGCAGCCCCCCAGTGGGGGCCAACTCCTACGAGCAGTACTTC. Its protein product is CASSPPVGANSYEQYF.

The gene calls are TRBV20-1 and TRBJ1-5; possibly TRBD1 for D (5 bases). There are 11 residues in the CDR3. Looked up from germline, CDR1 is DFQATT and CDR2 is SNEGSKA (reference sequence). Trimming took 3 bases from V and 11 from J, leaving 11 bases between them. DNA for the CDR3: TGCAGTGCTAGGTGGGGCAGGGCCCAGCATTTT. Translation: CSARWGRAQHF.

A single count supports this clone. At one of its ends the junction is not consistent with the germline gene, which may arise from a read error. The chain links TRBV30 to TRBJ2-1; perhaps TRBD2 as D (6 bases). Germline assignment: CDR1 GTSNPN and CDR2 SVGIG (reference sequence). The CDR3 runs to 13 residues. CDR3 sequence (DNA): TGTGCCCTCCGGGAGCTGGTGAACAATGGGCAGTTCTTC. This gives the protein CALRELVNNGQFF.

The chain joins TRBV5-6 to TRBJ1-1, with 7 positions matching TRBD1. Germline values: CDR1 SGHDT, CDR2 YYEEEE. The V segment lost 2 bases and the J segment 7 bases; nucleotides outside the gene matches: 11. CDR3 length: 15 amino acids. The CDR3 region is CASSLGGTVWNEAFF. Here the CDR3 DNA reads TGTGCCAGCAGCTTAGGGGGGACAGTTTGGAATGAAGCTTTCTTT.

The chain has TRBV4-1 and TRBJ2-5, with TRBD2 identical over 10 bases. The J call is uncertain, as TRBJ2-7 better fits the DNA end. Germline V CDR1 and CDR2: MGHRA, YSYEKL. This CDR3 is 14 amino acids long. In nucleotides, the CDR3 is TGCGCCAGCAGCCTGCTAGCGGGAGTTTCCGAGCAGTACTTC. Translation gives CASSLLAGVSEQYF.

The V gene is TRBV28, the J gene TRBJ2-3, with 7 bases identical to TRBD2. This CDR3 has 16 residues. J lost 0 bases, V lost 6 bases, and 9 bases had no gene match. CDR1 MDHEN and CDR2 SYDVKM come from the germline V gene. The DNA of the CDR3 is TGTGCCAGCAGCTACGTGAGCGGGGATAGCACAGATACGCAGTATTTT. It translates to CASSYVSGDSTDTQYF.

The chain joins TRBV6-1 to TRBJ2-3; 9 nucleotides align to TRBD1. CDR1 is MNHNS and CDR2 is SASEGT in the germline V gene. The CDR3 totals 16 residues. The V and J ends lost 3 bases and 6 bases, in that order; junction bases with no gene match: 10. This chain's CDR3 is CASSEDPGQGSDTQYF. The CDR3 region has the DNA TGTGCCAGCAGTGAGGATCCGGGACAGGGCAGCGATACGCAGTATTTT.

This clone was seen just once. The chain links TRBV29-1 to TRBJ2-7; D gene uncertain. CDR3 length: 14 amino acids. Germline V CDR1 and CDR2: SQVTM, ANQGSEA. V lost 4 bases and J 0 bases, leaving 13 bases between the germline ends. CDR3 coding DNA: TGCAGCGTTGCCTTTGTTGACAACTCCTACGAGCAGTACTTC. Translated, it gives CSVAFVDNSYEQYF.

The rearrangement joins TRBV15 to TRBJ1-3; possible D gene TRBD1, 6 bases. V gave up 4 bases and J gave up 9 bases, with 16 bases separating them. CDR3 length: 14 amino acids. Looked up from germline, CDR1 is LNHNV and CDR2 is YYDKDF (reference sequence). CDR3: CATSTGDTWATIYF. Written as DNA, the CDR3 is TGTGCCACCAGCACAGGGGACACTTGGGCCACCATATATTTT. The full variable domain, in which reference TRBV15 and TRBJ1-3 provide the parts outside the CDR3, is DAMVIQNPRYQVTQFGKPVTLSCSQTLNHNVMYWYQQKSSQAPKLLFHYYDKDFNNEADTPDNFQSRRPNTSFCFLDIRSPGLGDTAMYLCATSTGDTWATIYFGEGSWLTVV.

V is TRBV28 and J is TRBJ2-1, with 8 bases fitting TRBD2. The CDR3 is 16 residues long. With V trimmed by 1 base and J by 4 bases, 6 bases remained unmatched. Germline assignment: CDR1 MDHEN and CDR2 SYDVKM. CDR3 loop: CASSLLLADIYNEQFF. The DNA for the CDR3 is TGTGCCAGCAGTTTATTACTAGCGGATATATACAATGAGCAGTTCTTC.

The chain combines TRBV19 with TRBJ2-7; 8 nucleotides match TRBD2. There are 15 residues in the CDR3. V shed 4 bases and J 1 base; nucleotides not matched to a gene: 6. CDR1 is LNHDA, CDR2 SQIVND, per germline (reference sequence). This CDR3 is CASSTYSGKSYEQYF. CDR3 in DNA: TGTGCCAGTAGTACCTATAGCGGGAAATCCTACGAGCAGTACTTC.

The chain carries TRBV6-1 and TRBJ1-5; D is uncertain. The CDR3 extends over 11 amino acids. The germline gives CDR1 MNHNS, CDR2 SASEGT. V gave up 8 bases and J gave up 9 bases, with 11 bases separating them. CDR3 DNA sequence: TGTGCCAGCTCGGGAGTTGGGCCCCAGCATTTT. Protein product: CASSGVGPQHF.

The CDR3: CASSRGQSGFYGYTF. Here the CDR3 DNA reads TGTGCCAGCAGCCGGGGACAGTCGGGATTTTATGGCTACACCTTC. The V gene is TRBV21-1, the J gene TRBJ1-2; the table names TRBD1, a call not compared with the DNA. TRBV21-1 counts as a pseudogene. The CDR3 extends over 15 amino acids.

This clone appeared a single time. This rearrangement joins TRBV12-5 to TRBJ2-1; D is perhaps TRBD2 (6 bases). V was pared by 3 bases and J by 7 bases, with 13 bases between. This CDR3 is 14 amino acids long. Germline V gene sequence: CDR1 LGHNT, CDR2 FRNRAP. The chain's CDR3 is CASGFSASDNEQFF. As DNA, the CDR3 is TGTGCTAGTGGTTTTAGCGCTAGCGATAATGAGCAGTTCTTC.

The CDR3 nucleotides are TGTGCCAGCAGTTTTGGGACAGGAGATAATGAAAAACTGTTTTTT. The encoded protein is CASSFGTGDNEKLFF. V gene TRBV6-4 combines with J gene TRBJ1-4; 8 bases map to TRBD1. Germline CDR1 reads MRHNA; CDR2 reads SNTAGT. The CDR3 is 15 residues long. V shed 5 bases, J shed 4 bases, and the junction held 6 bases outside the gene matches.

This clone has only a few counts. The chain combines TRBV10-3 with TRBJ2-7; a weak D match, TRBD1 (5 bases). Trimming left V 4 bases short and J 0 bases short, with 13 bases between. Germline V gene lookup returns CDR1 ENHRY and CDR2 SYGVKD. The CDR3 is 15 amino acids. CDR3 sequence: CAISAEDTYSYEQYF. The CDR3 coding sequence is TGTGCCATCAGTGCAGAGGACACCTACTCCTACGAGCAGTACTTC.

This chain links TRBV1 with TRBJ1-4; TRBD1, as called in the table, went unchecked against the DNA. TRBV1 is listed as a pseudogene. CDR3 length: 16 residues. This CDR3 is CTSSQERTAVNEKLFF. In DNA, the CDR3 is TGCACCAGCAGCCAAGAGCGGACAGCCGTTAATGAAAAACTGTTTTTT.

About this clone itself: Other DNA sequences in the same sample also yield this CDR3. This chain uses TRBV6-1 with TRBJ2-7, with D hard to call. V was trimmed by 3 bases and J by 3 bases, leaving 6 bases between them. The length of the CDR3 is 12 residues. In germline, CDR1 is MNHNS, CDR2 SASEGT. CDR3: CASSESSYEQYF. CDR3 DNA sequence: TGTGCCAGCAGTGAGTCCAGCTACGAGCAGTACTTC.

J is TRBJ2-3 and V is TRBV18, with TRBD2 as a possible D gene (7 bases). The CDR3 loop spans 14 amino acids. V lost 0 bases and J 5 bases, leaving 9 bases between the germline ends. From germline, CDR1 is KGHSH and CDR2 LQKENI. CDR3 sequence reads: CASSPPGGGDTQYF. DNA for the CDR3: TGTGCCAGCTCACCACCGGGAGGGGGAGATACGCAGTATTTT.

J is TRBJ2-1 and V is TRBV9; D possibly corresponds to TRBD2 (7 bases). Trimming removed 3 bases at V and 9 bases at J, with 19 bases between. The CDR3 covers 15 residues. Germline CDR1 is SGDLS and CDR2 is YYNGEE. In DNA, the CDR3 is TGTGCCAGCAGCGCTAGAGGAGGGGGAGGGAGTGAGCAGTTCTTC. It is translated as CASSARGGGGSEQFF.

The chain is built from TRBV19 and TRBJ1-2, with D perhaps matching TRBD1 (5 bases). V was shortened by 2 bases and J by 0 bases, with 16 bases between the two germline ends. The CDR3 runs to 17 residues. From germline, CDR1 is LNHDA and CDR2 SQIVND (reference sequence). The CDR3 spells CASSIPRREGPNYGYTF. The CDR3 coding sequence is TGTGCCAGTAGTATACCCCGGCGGGAGGGACCTAACTATGGCTACACCTTC.